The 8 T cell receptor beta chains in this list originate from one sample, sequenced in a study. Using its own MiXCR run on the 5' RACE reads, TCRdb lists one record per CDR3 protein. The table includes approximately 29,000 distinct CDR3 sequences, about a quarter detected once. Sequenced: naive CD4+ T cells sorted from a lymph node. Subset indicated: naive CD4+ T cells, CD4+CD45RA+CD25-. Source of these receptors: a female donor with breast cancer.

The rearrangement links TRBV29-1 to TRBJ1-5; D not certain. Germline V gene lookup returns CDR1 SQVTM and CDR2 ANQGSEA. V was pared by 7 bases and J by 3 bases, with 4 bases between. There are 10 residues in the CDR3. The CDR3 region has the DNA TGCAGCGCCACCAATCAGCCCCAGCATTTT. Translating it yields CSATNQPQHF.

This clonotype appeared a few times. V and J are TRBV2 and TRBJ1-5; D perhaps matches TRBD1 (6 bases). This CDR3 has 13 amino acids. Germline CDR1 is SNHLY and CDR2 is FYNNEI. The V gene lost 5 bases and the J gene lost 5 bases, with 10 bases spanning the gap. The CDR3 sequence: CASSLQGDQPQHF. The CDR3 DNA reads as TGTGCCAGCAGTTTACAGGGTGATCAGCCCCAGCATTTT.

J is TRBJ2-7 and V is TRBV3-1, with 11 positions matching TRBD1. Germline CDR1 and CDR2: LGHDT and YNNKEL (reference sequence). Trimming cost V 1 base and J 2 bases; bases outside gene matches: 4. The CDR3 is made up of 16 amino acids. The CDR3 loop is CASSQGTGGYTYEQYF. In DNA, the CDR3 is TGTGCCAGCAGCCAAGGGACAGGGGGCTACACCTACGAGCAGTACTTC.

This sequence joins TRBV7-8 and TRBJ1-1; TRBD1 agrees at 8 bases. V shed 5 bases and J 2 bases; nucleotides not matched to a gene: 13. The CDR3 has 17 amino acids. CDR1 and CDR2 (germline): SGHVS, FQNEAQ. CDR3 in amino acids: CASSLGQGYSINTEAFF. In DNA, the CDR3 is TGTGCCAGCAGCCTAGGACAGGGTTACTCGATTAACACTGAAGCTTTCTTT.

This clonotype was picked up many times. CDR3 in amino acids: CASTNNGGPDTQYF. The CDR3 nucleotides are TGTGCCAGCACCAATAATGGGGGCCCAGATACGCAGTATTTT. The chain couples TRBV12-3 or TRBV12-4 to TRBJ2-3, with a tentative D call TRBD1 (6 bases). V lost 7 bases, J lost 4 bases, and 15 bases lay in between. The CDR3 runs 14 residues.

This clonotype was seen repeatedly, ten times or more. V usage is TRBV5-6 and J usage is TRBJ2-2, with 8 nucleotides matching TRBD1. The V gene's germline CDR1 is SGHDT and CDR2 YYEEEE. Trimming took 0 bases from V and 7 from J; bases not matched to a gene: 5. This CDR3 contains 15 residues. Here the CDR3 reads CASSLGSGGDGELFF. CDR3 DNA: TGTGCCAGCAGCTTGGGGTCAGGGGGCGACGGGGAGCTGTTTTTT.

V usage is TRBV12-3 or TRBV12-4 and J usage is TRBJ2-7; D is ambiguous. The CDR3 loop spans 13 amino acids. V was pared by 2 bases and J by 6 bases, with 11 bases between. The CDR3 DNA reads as TGTGCCAGCAGTTTATCGGGTATGAGCGAGCAGTACTTC. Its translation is CASSLSGMSEQYF.

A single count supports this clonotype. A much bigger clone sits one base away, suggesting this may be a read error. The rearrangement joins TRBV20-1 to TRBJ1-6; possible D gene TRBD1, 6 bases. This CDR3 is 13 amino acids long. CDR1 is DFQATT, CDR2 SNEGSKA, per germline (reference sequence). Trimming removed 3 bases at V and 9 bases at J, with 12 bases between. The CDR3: CSASFQTGSPLHF. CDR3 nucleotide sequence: TGCAGTGCTAGTTTCCAGACAGGTTCACCCCTCCACTTT.